This T cell receptor beta chain was retrieved from a study of blood T cell repertoires in COVID-19. Turning to the study itself: T cells, B-cell-depleted T cells, or PBMCs supplied cDNA or gDNA.

Trimming cost V 2 bases and J 1 base; bases outside gene matches: 16. The CDR3 loop spans 19 amino acids. CDR1 and CDR2 (germline): SGHVS, FQNEAQ. Method: immunoSEQ multiplex PCR; TCRdb's copy keeps in-frame clones and lacks some. Of about 330,000 clones detected, roughly 87% appear once; the ten largest clones hold around 9.9%. The sequencing sample was made of peripheral blood. This sequence was found in a man in his thirties or forties with COVID-19, enrolled during active disease. The chain recombines TRBV7-8 with TRBJ1-2; TRBD1 matches at 7 bases. The CDR3 coding sequence is TGTGCCAGCAGCTTACGACAGGGTACCCTCAACTCTAATAACTATGGCTACACCTTC. Residues: CASSLRQGTLNSNNYGYTF.